In this sample, the clone carrying this T cell receptor (beta chain) turned up a few times. Its antigen is as yet unknown. Measured with immunoSEQ multiplex PCR; TCRdb has only the in-frame clones, and not every one. This sample has 21,000 or so clones, with 85% to 90% found just once. The record originates from a study of T cells in localized non-small cell lung cancer. Broader study findings: Longer overall survival accompanied higher blood T cell density. Because researchers sequenced only one region of the tumor, heterogeneity is still possible. Adjacent lung had a median 57 of the 100 largest tumor clones.

V was clipped by 4 bases and J by 6 bases, with 15 bases between them. Germline CDR1 and CDR2: LNHDA and SQIVND (reference sequence). The CDR3 covers 14 residues. The sequence was obtained from a woman aged 35 to 70 with stage II squamous cell lung carcinoma. J is TRBJ1-1 and V is TRBV19, with D possibly TRBD1 on 5 matching bases. This specimen was PBMCs, taken before any cancer treatment. CDR3 in amino acids: CASSSRGRLAEAFF. For the CDR3, the DNA is TGTGCCAGTAGTAGCCGGGGCCGCTTAGCTGAAGCTTTCTTT.